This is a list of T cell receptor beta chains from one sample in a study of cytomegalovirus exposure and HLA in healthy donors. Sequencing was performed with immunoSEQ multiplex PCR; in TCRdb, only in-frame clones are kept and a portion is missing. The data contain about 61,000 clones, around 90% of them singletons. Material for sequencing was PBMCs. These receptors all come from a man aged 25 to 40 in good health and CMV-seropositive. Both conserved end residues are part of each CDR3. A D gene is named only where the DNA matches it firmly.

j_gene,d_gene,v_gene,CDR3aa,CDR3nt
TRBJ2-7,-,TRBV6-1,CASSFNRVTYEQYF,TGTGCCAGCAGTTTTAACAGGGTAACTTACGAGCAGTACTTC
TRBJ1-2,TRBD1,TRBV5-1,CASSLTRQGFYTF,TGCGCCAGCAGCTTAACAAGACAGGGCTTCTACACCTTC
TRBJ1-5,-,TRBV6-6,CASSLTGDSNQPQHF,TGTGCCAGCAGTCTAACGGGGGATTCCAATCAGCCCCAGCATTTT
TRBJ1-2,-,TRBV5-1,CASSLSDSSFYGYTF,TGCGCCAGCAGCTTGAGCGACAGTTCCTTCTATGGCTACACCTTC
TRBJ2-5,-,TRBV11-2,CASSARTVLQETQYF,TGTGCCAGCAGCGCCCGGACAGTGTTACAAGAGACCCAGTACTTC
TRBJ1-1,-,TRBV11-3,CASSFDGDTEAFF,TGTGCCAGCAGCTTCGACGGAGACACTGAAGCTTTCTTT
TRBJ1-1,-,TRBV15,CATSRERPGTEAFF,TGTGCCACCAGCAGAGAGAGACCGGGCACTGAAGCTTTCTTT
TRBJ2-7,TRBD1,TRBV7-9,CASSSGTDSYEQYF,TGTGCCAGCAGCTCCGGGACAGACTCCTACGAGCAGTACTTC
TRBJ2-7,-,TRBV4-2,CASSQELGWDNSYEQYF,TGTGCCAGCAGCCAAGAATTAGGTTGGGACAACTCCTACGAGCAGTACTTC
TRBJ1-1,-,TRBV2,CASRGGGEVTEAFF,TGTGCCAGCAGAGGGGGGGGTGAAGTCACTGAAGCTTTCTTT
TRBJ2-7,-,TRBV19,CASSISADKYEQYF,TGTGCCAGTAGTATTTCAGCGGATAAGTACGAGCAGTACTTC